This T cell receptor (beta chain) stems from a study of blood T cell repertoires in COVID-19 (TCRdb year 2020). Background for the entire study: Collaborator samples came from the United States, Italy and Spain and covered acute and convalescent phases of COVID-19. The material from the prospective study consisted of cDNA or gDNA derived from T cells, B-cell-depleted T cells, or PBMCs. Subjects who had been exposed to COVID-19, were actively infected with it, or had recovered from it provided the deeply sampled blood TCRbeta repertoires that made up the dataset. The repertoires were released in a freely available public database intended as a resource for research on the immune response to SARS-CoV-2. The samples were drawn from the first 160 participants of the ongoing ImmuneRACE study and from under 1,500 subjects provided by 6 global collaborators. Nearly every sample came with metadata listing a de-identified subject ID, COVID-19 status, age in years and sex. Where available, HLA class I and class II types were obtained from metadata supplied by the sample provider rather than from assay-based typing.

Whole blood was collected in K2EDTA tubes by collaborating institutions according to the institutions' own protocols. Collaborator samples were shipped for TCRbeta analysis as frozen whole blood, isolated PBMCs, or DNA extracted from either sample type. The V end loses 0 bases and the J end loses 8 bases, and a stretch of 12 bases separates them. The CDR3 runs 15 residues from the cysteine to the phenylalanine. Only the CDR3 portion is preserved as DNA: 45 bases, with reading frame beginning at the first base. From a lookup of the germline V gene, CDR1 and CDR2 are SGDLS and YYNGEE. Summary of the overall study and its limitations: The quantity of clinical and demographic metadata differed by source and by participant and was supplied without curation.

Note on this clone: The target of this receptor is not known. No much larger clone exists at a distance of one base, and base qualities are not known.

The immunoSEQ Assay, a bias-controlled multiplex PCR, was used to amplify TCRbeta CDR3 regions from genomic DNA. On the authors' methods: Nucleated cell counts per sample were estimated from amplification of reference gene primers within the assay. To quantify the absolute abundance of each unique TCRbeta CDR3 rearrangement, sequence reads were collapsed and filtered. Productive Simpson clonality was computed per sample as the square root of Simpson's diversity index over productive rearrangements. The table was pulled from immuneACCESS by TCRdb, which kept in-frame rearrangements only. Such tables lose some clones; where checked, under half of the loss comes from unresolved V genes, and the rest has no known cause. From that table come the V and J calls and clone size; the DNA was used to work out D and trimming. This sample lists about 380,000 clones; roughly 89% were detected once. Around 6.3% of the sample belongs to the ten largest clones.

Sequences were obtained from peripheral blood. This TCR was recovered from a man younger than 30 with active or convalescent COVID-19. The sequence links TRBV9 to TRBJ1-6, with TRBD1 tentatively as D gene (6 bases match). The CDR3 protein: CASSVAGGPDSPLHF. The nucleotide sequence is TGTGCCAGCAGCGTAGCGGGGGGCCCGGATTCACCCCTCCACTTT. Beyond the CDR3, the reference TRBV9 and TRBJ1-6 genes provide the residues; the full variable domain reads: DSGVTQTPKHLITATGQRVTLRCSPRSGDLSVYWYQQSLDQGLQFLIQYYNGEERAKGNILERFSAQQFPDLHSELNLSSLELGDSALYFCASSVAGGPDSPLHFGNGTRLTVT.